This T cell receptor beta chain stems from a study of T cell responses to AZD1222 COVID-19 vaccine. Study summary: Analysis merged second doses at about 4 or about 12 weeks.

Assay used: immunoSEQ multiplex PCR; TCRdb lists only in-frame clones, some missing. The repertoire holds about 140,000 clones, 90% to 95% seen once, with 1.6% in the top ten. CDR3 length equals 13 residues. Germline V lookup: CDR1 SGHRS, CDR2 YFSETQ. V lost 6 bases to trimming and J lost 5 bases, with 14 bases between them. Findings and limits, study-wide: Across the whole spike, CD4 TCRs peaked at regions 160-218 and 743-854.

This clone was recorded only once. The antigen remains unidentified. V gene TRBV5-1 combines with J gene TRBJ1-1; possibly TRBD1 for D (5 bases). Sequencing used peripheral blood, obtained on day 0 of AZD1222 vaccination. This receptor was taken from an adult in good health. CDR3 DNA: TGCGCCAGCACCCCATCGGGGGAAACTGAAGCTTTCTTT. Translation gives CASTPSGETEAFF.